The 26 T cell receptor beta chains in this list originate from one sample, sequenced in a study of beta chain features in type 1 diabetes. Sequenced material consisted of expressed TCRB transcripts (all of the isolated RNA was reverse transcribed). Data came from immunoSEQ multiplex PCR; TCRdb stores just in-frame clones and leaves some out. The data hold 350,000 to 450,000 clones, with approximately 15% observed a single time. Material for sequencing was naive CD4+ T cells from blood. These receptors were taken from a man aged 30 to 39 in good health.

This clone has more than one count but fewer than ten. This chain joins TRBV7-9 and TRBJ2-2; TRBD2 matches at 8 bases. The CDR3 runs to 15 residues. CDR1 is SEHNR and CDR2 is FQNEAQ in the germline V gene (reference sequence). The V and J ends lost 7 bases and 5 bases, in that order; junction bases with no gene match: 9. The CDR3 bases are TGTGCCAGCACCCCTCGAGGCGGGAGGACCGGGGAGCTGTTTTTT. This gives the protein CASTPRGGRTGELFF.

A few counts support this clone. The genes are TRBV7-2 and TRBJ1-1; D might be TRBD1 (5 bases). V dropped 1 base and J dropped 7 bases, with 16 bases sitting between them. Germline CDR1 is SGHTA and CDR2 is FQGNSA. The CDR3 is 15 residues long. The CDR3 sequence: CASSLVGRATSEAFF. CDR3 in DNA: TGTGCCAGCAGCTTAGTTGGCAGGGCCACGAGTGAAGCTTTCTTT.

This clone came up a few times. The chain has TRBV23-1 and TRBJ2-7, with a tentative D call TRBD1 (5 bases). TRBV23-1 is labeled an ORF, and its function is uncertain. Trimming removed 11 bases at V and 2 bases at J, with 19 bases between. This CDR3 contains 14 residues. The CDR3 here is CALQGAGPPYEQYV. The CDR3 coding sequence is TGCGCCCTACAAGGGGCAGGGCCGCCCTACGAGCAGTACGTC.

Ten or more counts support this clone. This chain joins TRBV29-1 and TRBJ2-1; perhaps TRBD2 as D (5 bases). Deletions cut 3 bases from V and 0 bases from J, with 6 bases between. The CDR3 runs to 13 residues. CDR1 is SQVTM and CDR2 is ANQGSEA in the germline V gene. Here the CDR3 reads CSVEGSSYNEQFF. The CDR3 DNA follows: TGCAGCGTTGAGGGGAGCTCCTACAATGAGCAGTTCTTC.

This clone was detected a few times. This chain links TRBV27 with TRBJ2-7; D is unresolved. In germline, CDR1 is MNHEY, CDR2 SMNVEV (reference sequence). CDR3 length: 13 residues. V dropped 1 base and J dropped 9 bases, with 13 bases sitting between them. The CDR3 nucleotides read TGTGCCAGCAGTTTATTCCGGGCAGCCGTGCAGTACTTC. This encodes CASSLFRAAVQYF.

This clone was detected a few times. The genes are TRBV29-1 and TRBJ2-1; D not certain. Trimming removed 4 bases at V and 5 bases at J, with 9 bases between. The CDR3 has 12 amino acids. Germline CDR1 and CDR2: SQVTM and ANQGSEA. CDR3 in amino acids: CSVAPRHNEQFF. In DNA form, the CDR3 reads TGCAGCGTTGCCCCCCGTCACAATGAGCAGTTCTTC.

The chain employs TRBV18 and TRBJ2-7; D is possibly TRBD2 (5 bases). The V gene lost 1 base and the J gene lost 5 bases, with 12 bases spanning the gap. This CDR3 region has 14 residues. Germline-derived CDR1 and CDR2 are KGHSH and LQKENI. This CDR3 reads CASSPLGRVDEQYF. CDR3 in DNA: TGTGCCAGCTCACCACTGGGGAGAGTGGACGAGCAGTACTTC.

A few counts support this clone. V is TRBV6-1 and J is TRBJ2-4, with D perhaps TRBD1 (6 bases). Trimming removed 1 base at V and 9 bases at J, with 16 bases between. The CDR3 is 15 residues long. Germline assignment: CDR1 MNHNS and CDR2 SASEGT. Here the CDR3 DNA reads TGTGCCAGCAGTGAAGGGGGACAATGGGAAGTCATTCAGTACTTC. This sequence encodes CASSEGGQWEVIQYF.

CDR3 amino acids: CASSQDGYYGYTF. The CDR3, as DNA: TGTGCCAGCAGCCAAGATGGATACTATGGCTACACCTTC. The genes are TRBV14 and TRBJ1-2; D gene uncertain. In germline, CDR1 is SGHDN, CDR2 FVKESK. The CDR3 totals 13 residues. The V gene lost 0 bases and the J gene lost 3 bases, with 5 bases spanning the gap.

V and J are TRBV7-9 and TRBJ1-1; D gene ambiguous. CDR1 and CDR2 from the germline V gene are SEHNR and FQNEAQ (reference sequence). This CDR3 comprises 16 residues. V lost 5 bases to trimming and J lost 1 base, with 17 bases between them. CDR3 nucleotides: TGTGCCAGCAGCAGCCAAAACAACCTCAGGAACACTGAAGCTTTCTTT. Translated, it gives CASSSQNNLRNTEAFF.

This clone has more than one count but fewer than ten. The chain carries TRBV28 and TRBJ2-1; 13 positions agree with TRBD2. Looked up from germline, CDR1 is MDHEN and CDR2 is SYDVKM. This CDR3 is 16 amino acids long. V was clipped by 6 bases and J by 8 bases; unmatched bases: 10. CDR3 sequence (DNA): TGTGCCAGCAGCCTACCGGGACTAGCGGGGTGGGATGAGCAGTTCTTC. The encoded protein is CASSLPGLAGWDEQFF.

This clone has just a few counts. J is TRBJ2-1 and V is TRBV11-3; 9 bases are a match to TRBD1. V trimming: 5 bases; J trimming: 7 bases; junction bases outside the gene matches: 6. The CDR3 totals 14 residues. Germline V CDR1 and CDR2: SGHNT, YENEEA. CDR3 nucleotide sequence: TGTGCCAGCAGCCGAAGGACAGGGGCGAATGAGCAGTTCTTC. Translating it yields CASSRRTGANEQFF.

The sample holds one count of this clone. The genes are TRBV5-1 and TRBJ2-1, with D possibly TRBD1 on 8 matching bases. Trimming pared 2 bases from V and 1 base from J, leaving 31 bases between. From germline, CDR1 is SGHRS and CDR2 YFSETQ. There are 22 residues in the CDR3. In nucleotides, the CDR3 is TGCGCCAGCAGCTTCAGACAGGGGACGCGGGGAATAGCGGGCAGATCCTACAATGAGCAGTTCTTC. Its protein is CASSFRQGTRGIAGRSYNEQFF.

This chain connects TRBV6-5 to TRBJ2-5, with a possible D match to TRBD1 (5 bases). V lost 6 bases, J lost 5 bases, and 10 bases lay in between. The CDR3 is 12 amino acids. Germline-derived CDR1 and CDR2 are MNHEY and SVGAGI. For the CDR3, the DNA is TGTGCCAGCAGAAGGGGTGCCGAGACCCAGTACTTC. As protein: CASRRGAETQYF.

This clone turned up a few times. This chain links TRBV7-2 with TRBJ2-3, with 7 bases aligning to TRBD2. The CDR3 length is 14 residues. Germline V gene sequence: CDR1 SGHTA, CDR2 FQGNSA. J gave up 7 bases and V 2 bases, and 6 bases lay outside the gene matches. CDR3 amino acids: CASSLNSGENTQYF. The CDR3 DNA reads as TGTGCCAGCAGCTTAAACAGCGGGGAAAATACGCAGTATTTT.

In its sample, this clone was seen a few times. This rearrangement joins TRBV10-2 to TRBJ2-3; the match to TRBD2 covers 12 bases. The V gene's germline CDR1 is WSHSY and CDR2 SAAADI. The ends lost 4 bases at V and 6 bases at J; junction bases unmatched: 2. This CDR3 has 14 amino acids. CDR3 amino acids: CASSGLAGADTQYF. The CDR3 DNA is TGCGCCAGCAGTGGACTAGCGGGAGCGGATACGCAGTATTTT.

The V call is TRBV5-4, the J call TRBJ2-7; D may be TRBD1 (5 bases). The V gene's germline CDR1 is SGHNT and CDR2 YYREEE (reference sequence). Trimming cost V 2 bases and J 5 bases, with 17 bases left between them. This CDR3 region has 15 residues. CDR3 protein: CASSFAGSFRDEQYF. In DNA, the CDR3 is TGTGCCAGCAGCTTTGCAGGGTCTTTTCGGGACGAGCAGTACTTC.

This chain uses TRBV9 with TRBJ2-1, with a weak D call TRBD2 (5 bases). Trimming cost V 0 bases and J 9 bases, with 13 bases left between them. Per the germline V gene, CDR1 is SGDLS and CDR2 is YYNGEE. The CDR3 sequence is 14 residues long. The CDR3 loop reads CASSVVRDIGEQFF. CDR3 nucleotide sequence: TGTGCCAGCAGCGTAGTGAGGGATATCGGTGAGCAGTTCTTC.

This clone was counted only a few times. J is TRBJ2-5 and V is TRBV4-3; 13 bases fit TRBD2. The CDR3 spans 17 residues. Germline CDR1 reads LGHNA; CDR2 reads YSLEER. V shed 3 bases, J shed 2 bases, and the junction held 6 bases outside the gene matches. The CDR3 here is CASSQGPGLAGQETQYF. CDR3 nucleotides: TGCGCCAGCAGCCAGGGCCCGGGACTAGCGGGACAAGAGACCCAGTACTTC.

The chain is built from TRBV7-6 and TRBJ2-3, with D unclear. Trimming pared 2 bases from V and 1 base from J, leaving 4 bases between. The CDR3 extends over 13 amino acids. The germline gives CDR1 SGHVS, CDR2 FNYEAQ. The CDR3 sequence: CASSLWGTDTQYF. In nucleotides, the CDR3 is TGTGCCAGCAGCTTATGGGGCACAGATACGCAGTATTTT. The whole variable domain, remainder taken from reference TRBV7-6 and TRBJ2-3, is GAGVSQSPRYKVTKRGQDVALRCDPISGHVSLYWYRQALGQGPEFLTYFNYEAQQDKSGLPNDRFSAERPEGSISTLTIQRTEQRDSAMYRCASSLWGTDTQYFGPGTRLTVL.

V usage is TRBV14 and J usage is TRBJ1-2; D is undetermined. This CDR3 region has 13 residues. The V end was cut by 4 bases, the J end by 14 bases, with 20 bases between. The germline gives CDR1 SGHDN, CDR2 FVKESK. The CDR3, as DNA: TGTGCCAGCAGCCTGCTTAGGACCGACAAGCTTACCTTC. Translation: CASSLLRTDKLTF.

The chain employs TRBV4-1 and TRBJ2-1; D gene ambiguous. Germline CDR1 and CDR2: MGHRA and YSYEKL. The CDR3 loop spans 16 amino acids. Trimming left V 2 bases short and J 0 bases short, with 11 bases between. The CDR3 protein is CASSQRSGRSYNEQFF. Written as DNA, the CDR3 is TGCGCCAGCAGCCAAAGGTCTGGCCGCTCCTACAATGAGCAGTTCTTC.

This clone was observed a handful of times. In nucleotides, the CDR3 is TGTGCCAGCAGCCAAGATGGACTGGGCGTGGGCACTGAAGCTTTCTTT. Translating gives CASSQDGLGVGTEAFF. The chain recombines TRBV14 with TRBJ1-1; D remains ambiguous. V was shortened by 0 bases and J by 4 bases, with 15 bases between the two germline ends. Germline values: CDR1 SGHDN, CDR2 FVKESK. This CDR3 region has 16 residues. The variable domain in full, with the rest retrieved from reference TRBV14 and TRBJ1-1, is EAGVTQFPSHSVIEKGQTVTLRCDPISGHDNLYWYRRVMGKEIKFLLHFVKESKQDESGMPNNRFLAERTGGTYSTLKVQPAELEDSGVYFCASSQDGLGVGTEAFFGQGTRLTVV.

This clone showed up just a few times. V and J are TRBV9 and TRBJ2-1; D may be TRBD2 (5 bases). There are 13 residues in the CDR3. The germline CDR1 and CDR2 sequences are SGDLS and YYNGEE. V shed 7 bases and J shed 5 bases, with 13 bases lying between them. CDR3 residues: CASSRASHNEQFF. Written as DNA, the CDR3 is TGTGCCAGCTCCCGAGCTAGCCACAATGAGCAGTTCTTC.

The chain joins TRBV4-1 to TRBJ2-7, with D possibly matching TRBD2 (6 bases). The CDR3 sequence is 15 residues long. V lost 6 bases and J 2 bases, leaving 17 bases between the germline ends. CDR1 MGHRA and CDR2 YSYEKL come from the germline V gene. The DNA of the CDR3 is TGCGCCAGCAGAGCGGAGGGGCGAACTCCCTACGAGCAGTACTTC. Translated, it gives CASRAEGRTPYEQYF.

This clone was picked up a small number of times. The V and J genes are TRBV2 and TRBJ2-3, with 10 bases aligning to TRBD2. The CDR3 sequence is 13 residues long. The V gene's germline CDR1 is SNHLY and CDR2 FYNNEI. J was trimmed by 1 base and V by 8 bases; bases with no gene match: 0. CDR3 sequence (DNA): TGTGCCAGCCTAGCGGGAGGCACAGATACGCAGTATTTT. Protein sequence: CASLAGGTDTQYF.